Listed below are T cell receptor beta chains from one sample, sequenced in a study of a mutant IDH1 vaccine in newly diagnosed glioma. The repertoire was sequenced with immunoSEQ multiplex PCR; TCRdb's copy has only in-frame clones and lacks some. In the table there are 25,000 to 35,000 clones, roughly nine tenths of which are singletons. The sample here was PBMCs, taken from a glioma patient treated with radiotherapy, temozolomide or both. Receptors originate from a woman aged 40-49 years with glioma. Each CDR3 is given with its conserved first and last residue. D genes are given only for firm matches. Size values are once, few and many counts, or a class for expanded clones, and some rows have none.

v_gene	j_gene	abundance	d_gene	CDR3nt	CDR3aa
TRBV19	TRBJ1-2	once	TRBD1	TGTGCCAGTACCAGAGGACAGGGGAATGGCTACACCTTC	CASTRGQGNGYTF
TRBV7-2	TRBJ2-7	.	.	TGTGCCAGCGGAACCGGGCCGAGCTCCTACGAGCAGTACTTC	CASGTGPSSYEQYF
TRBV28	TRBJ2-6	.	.	TGTGCCAGCAGCCTCGAATCTGGGGCCAACGTCCTGACTTTC	CASSLESGANVLTF
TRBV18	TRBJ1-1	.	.	TGTGCCAGCTCACCAGCTCAGGGCGCGTTCAACTTGAACACTGAAGCTTTCTTT	CASSPAQGAFNLNTEAFF
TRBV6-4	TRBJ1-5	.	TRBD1	TGTGCCAGCAGTGACGTGGCGGGGGACAGGGATCAGCCCCAGCATTTT	CASSDVAGDRDQPQHF
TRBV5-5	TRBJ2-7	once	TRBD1	TGTGCCAGCAGCCACTTGGGGACAGGGAATCCCTACGAGCAGTACTTC	CASSHLGTGNPYEQYF
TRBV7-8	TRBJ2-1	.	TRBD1	TGTGCCAGCAGCTTATTCGGGACAGGGCGACCGATCAATGAGCAGTTCTTC	CASSLFGTGRPINEQFF
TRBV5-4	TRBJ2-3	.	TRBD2	TGTGCCAGCAGCTTGCCGGGACTAGCGGCAGATACGCAGTATTTT	CASSLPGLAADTQYF
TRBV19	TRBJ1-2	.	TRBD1	TGTGCCAGTAGTTCCCCCCGGACAGGGGCCGACTATGGCTACACCTTC	CASSSPRTGADYGYTF
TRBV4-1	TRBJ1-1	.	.	TGCGCCAGCAGCCTAGTGGGGAACACTGAAGCTTTCTTT	CASSLVGNTEAFF
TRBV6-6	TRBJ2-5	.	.	TGTGCCAGCAGTTACTGGGCCTCAGAGACCCAGTACTTC	CASSYWASETQYF
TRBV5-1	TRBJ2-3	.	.	TGCGCCAGCAGCTCGCAGGGTATTAGCACAGATACGCAGTATTTT	CASSSQGISTDTQYF
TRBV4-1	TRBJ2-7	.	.	TGCGCCAGCAGCCAAGAATCCAGGGGCGCCTACGAGCAGTACTTC	CASSQESRGAYEQYF
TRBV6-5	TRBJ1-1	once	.	TGTGCCAGCAAGATGACAGAGAACACTGAAGCTTTCTTT	CASKMTENTEAFF
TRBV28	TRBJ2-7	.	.	TGTGCCAGCAGCTTTGACTACGAGCAGTACTTC	CASSFDYEQYF
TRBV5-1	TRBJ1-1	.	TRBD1	TGCGCCAGCAGCTTGGTTTCAGGGGGGGTTGGGAACACTGAAGCTTTCTTT	CASSLVSGGVGNTEAFF
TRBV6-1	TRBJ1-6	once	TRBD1	TGTGCCAGCAGTGCGGCGACAGGGAGCTCCTATAATTCACCCCTCCACTTT	CASSAATGSSYNSPLHF
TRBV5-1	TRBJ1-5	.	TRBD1	TGCGCCATCTGGGACAGCCATAGCAATCAGCCCCAGCATTTT	CAIWDSHSNQPQHF
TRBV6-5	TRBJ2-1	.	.	TGTGCCAGCAGTTCCGGGCTGTGGCGGAATGAGCAGTTCTTC	CASSSGLWRNEQFF
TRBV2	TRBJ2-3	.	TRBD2	TGTGCCAGCCGCAATAGCGGGATCACAGATACGCAGTATTTT	CASRNSGITDTQYF
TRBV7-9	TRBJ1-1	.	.	TGTGCCAGCAGGCAGAGTATGAACACTGAAGCTTTCTTT	CASRQSMNTEAFF
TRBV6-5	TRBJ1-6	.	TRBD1	TGTGCCAGCAGTTACGCAGACAGGGCCTATAATTCACCCCTCCACTTT	CASSYADRAYNSPLHF
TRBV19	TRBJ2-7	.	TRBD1	TGTGCCAGTAGTATGGAGGCAATTGGGGACAGGGCCTCCTACGAGCAGTACTTC	CASSMEAIGDRASYEQYF
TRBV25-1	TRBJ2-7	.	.	TGTGCCAGCAGCAATAACAGGGCCTCCTACGAGCAGTACTTC	CASSNNRASYEQYF
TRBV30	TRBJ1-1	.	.	TGTGCCTGGAGTAAGAAGGCGGACACTGAAGCTTTCTTT	CAWSKKADTEAFF
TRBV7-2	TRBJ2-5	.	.	TGTGCCAGCAGCTTACTCGAAGGGACCCAGTACTTC	CASSLLEGTQYF
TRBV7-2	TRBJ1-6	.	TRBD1	TGTGCCAGCAGCTTAGTTGTGGACAGGCCTCTACCCCTCCACTTT	CASSLVVDRPLPLHF
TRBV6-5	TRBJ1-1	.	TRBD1	TGTGCCAGCAGAGAGCCGGGACAGACGAACACTGAAGCTTTCTTT	CASREPGQTNTEAFF
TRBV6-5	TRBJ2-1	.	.	TGTGCCAGCAGCCCTAGTTGGCCCTACAATGAGCAGTTCTTC	CASSPSWPYNEQFF
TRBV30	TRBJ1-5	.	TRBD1	TGTGCCTGGAGCGGGACAGGGTTTAGGCCCCAGCATTTT	CAWSGTGFRPQHF
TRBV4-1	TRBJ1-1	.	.	TGCGCCAGCAGCCAAGTCGGCAACTCGGGAGCTTTCTTT	CASSQVGNSGAFF
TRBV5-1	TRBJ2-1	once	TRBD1	TGCGCCAGCAGCTTGGTCCCGGGACAGGGGGCAAGAAATGAGCAGTTCTTC	CASSLVPGQGARNEQFF
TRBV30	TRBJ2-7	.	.	TGTGCCTGGAGTGATTGGGCTTGGGGCGAGCAGTACTTC	CAWSDWAWGEQYF
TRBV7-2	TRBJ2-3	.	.	TGTGCCAGCAGCTTAGGGCCGGCAGATACGCAGTATTTT	CASSLGPADTQYF
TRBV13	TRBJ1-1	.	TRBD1	TGTGCCAGCAGCTTATCGGACAGGGAAGCTTTCTTT	CASSLSDREAFF
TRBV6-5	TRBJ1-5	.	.	TGTGCCAGCAGTTACCCAGGGCCGGACAATCAGCCCCAGCATTTT	CASSYPGPDNQPQHF
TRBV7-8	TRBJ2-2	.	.	TGTGCCAGCAGCCGGGACGGCCACCGGGAGCTGTTTTTT	CASSRDGHRELFF
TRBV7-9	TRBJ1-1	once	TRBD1	TGTGCCAGCAGCTTTCTTCGGACAGGGGGGGACACTGAAGCTTTCTTT	CASSFLRTGGDTEAFF
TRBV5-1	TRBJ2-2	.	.	TGCGCCAGCAGCTTGGAGGGGGAGAGGGAGCTGTTTTTT	CASSLEGERELFF
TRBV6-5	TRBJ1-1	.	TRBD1	TGTGCCAGCAGTGCAGACAGGGACGCTGAAGCTTTCTTT	CASSADRDAEAFF
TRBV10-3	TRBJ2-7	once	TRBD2	TGTGCCATCAGAGGGGCGGGGGATGCCTACGAGCAGTACTTC	CAIRGAGDAYEQYF
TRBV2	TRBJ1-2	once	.	TGTGCCAGCAGCCAAGACACGGGGGGCTACACCTTC	CASSQDTGGYTF
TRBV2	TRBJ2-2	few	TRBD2	TGTGCCAGCAGTTCTGAACCCTCGGGACTAGCTTCCACGGGGGAGCTGTTTTTT	CASSSEPSGLASTGELFF